Listed here are 17 T cell receptor beta chains from one sample, sequenced in a study of T cell responses to AZD1222 COVID-19 vaccine (dated by TCRdb to the early 2020s). The protocol used for the library was the immunoSEQ multiplex PCR assay. This immuneACCESS table, as held by TCRdb, lists in-frame sequences with V and J called but not all clones. Of the missing ones, under half trace to an unresolved V gene in checked studies; the others have no known cause. The sample table records 110,000 to 150,000 clones; roughly nine tenths of these occur just once. The ten largest clones take up over 2.5% of the sample. In light of the paper, this sample's time point label describes: baseline before first vaccination. Sequenced here: peripheral blood, sampled on day 0 of AZD1222 vaccination. Receptors were obtained from an adult in good health.

The chain links TRBV4-1 to TRBJ2-7; D perhaps matches TRBD1 (5 bases). This CDR3 has 17 amino acids. Trimming took 1 base from V and 4 from J, leaving 20 bases between them. CDR1 is MGHRA and CDR2 is YSYEKL in the germline V gene. The CDR3 is CASSQAQTAAVAYEQYF. The CDR3, as DNA: TGCGCCAGCAGCCAAGCCCAGACAGCTGCAGTGGCTTACGAGCAGTACTTC.

Only one count was recorded for this clone. The chain recombines TRBV7-2 with TRBJ2-1, with 7 bases matching TRBD2. With V trimmed by 4 bases and J by 2 bases, 5 bases remained unmatched. The germline V gene encodes CDR1 SGHTA and CDR2 FQGNSA. The CDR3 is made up of 15 amino acids. The CDR3 loop is CASSSGREAYNEQFF. In DNA form, the CDR3 reads TGTGCCAGCAGCTCAGGACGGGAGGCCTACAATGAGCAGTTCTTC.

V gene TRBV12-5 combines with J gene TRBJ2-3; the D is unclear. The CDR3 runs 18 residues. The V and J ends lost 4 bases and 2 bases respectively, with 22 bases between them. Germline loops: CDR1 LGHNT, CDR2 FRNRAP. In DNA, the CDR3 is TGTGCTAGTGGTTCCCTGAGTTCAGCCCCCAAGTTCACAGATACGCAGTATTTT. Amino acids: CASGSLSSAPKFTDTQYF.

The CDR3 spells CASSPRGTWETSSYEQYF. The DNA of the CDR3 is TGTGCCAGCAGCCCCCGTGGCACGTGGGAGACCAGCTCCTACGAGCAGTACTTC. The V and J genes are TRBV11-2 and TRBJ2-7, with D tentatively TRBD2 (5 bases). Deletions cut 5 bases from V and 0 bases from J, with 23 bases between. This CDR3 contains 18 residues. Per germline, CDR1 SGHAT and CDR2 FQNNGV. The whole variable domain, remainder taken from reference TRBV11-2 and TRBJ2-7, is EAGVAQSPRYKIIEKRQSVAFWCNPISGHATLYWYQQILGQGPKLLIQFQNNGVVDDSQLPKDRFSAERLKGVDSTLKIQPAKLEDSAVYLCASSPRGTWETSSYEQYFGPGTRLTVT.

The chain combines TRBV7-2 with TRBJ1-3; D might be TRBD1 (6 bases). This CDR3 spans 15 amino acids. Germline loops: CDR1 SGHTA, CDR2 FQGNSA. V was clipped by 5 bases and J by 4 bases, with 15 bases between them. CDR3: CASSLARGSGNTIYF. CDR3 DNA: TGTGCCAGCAGCCTCGCTAGGGGGTCAGGAAACACCATATATTTT.

This sequence joins TRBV7-9 and TRBJ1-2; D is ambiguous. Germline V CDR1 and CDR2: SEHNR, FQNEAQ (reference sequence). Trimming left V 0 bases short and J 8 bases short, with 10 bases between. There are 13 residues in the CDR3. CDR3 bases: TGTGCCAGCAGCTTAGCGGCGGCTAGGGGCTACACCTTC. Translating gives CASSLAAARGYTF. The whole variable domain, remainder taken from reference TRBV7-9 and TRBJ1-2, is DTGVSQNPRHKITKRGQNVTFRCDPISEHNRLYWYRQTLGQGPEFLTYFQNEAQLEKSRLLSDRFSAERPKGSFSTLEIQRTEQGDSAMYLCASSLAAARGYTFGSGTRLTVV.

V usage is TRBV24-1 and J usage is TRBJ1-2; 7 bases agree with TRBD1. This CDR3 has 12 amino acids. V was pared by 7 bases and J by 6 bases, with 4 bases of the junction left unmatched. Looked up from germline, CDR1 is KGHDR and CDR2 is SFDVKD. CDR3 sequence reads: CATSLTGDGYTF. As DNA, the CDR3 is TGTGCCACCAGCTTAACAGGGGATGGCTACACCTTC.

V and J are TRBV2 and TRBJ2-7; a weak D match, TRBD2 (6 bases). Germline assignment: CDR1 SNHLY and CDR2 FYNNEI. There are 15 residues in the CDR3. Trimming cost V 7 bases and J 5 bases, with 21 bases left between them. The DNA of the CDR3 is TGTGCCAGCACCCGGGCGGGAACTACACGGGACGAGCAGTACTTC. Its protein product is CASTRAGTTRDEQYF.

The chain recombines TRBV14 with TRBJ2-1; TRBD1 is a possible D gene (6 bases). The CDR3 is 16 residues long. Trimming shortened V by 0 bases and J by 8 bases, and 17 bases separated the two germline ends. The germline CDR1 and CDR2 sequences are SGHDN and FVKESK. CDR3 DNA sequence: TGTGCCAGCAGCCAAGATGGGCAGGGGATAGTCGATGAGCAGTTCTTC. The encoded protein is CASSQDGQGIVDEQFF.

This clone has just one count. The gene calls are TRBV2 and TRBJ1-5, with TRBD1 as a possible D gene (6 bases). V was clipped by 6 bases and J by 3 bases, with 15 bases between them. The germline V gene has CDR1 SNHLY and CDR2 FYNNEI. This CDR3 has 15 residues. CDR3 sequence: CASSTEGTINQPQHF. As DNA, the CDR3 is TGTGCCAGCAGCACAGAAGGGACAATCAATCAGCCCCAGCATTTT.

This sequence joins TRBV14 and TRBJ2-3; D is unclear. Looked up from germline, CDR1 is SGHDN and CDR2 is FVKESK. The V gene lost 3 bases and the J gene lost 1 base, with 8 bases spanning the gap. The CDR3 spans 14 residues. The CDR3 region is CASSHFPRTDTQYF. In DNA, the CDR3 is TGTGCCAGCAGCCACTTTCCTCGCACAGATACGCAGTATTTT. Looking up the rest from reference TRBV14 and TRBJ2-3 gives the full variable domain: EAGVTQFPSHSVIEKGQTVTLRCDPISGHDNLYWYRRVMGKEIKFLLHFVKESKQDESGMPNNRFLAERTGGTYSTLKVQPAELEDSGVYFCASSHFPRTDTQYFGPGTRLTVL.

This chain uses TRBV10-3 with TRBJ1-1; a possible D gene is TRBD1 (5 bases). This CDR3 is 15 amino acids long. Trimming shortened V by 3 bases and J by 1 base, and 12 bases separated the two germline ends. Germline V gene data show CDR1 as ENHRY and CDR2 as SYGVKD. CDR3 nucleotide sequence: TGTGCCATCAGTGAAGGACATACGTCGAACACTGAAGCTTTCTTT. It codes for CAISEGHTSNTEAFF.

The genes are TRBV5-5 and TRBJ1-5; TRBD1 might be the D (6 bases). Per germline, CDR1 SGHKS and CDR2 YYEKEE (reference sequence). V was cut by 3 bases and J by 3 bases, with 13 bases left in between. The CDR3 is made up of 15 amino acids. CDR3 loop: CASSSLPGHNQPQHF. CDR3 DNA: TGTGCCAGCAGCTCTCTGCCGGGACACAATCAGCCCCAGCATTTT.

The chain recombines TRBV12-5 with TRBJ2-1, with D perhaps TRBD1 (5 bases). The CDR3 has 16 residues. Trimming cost V 1 base and J 3 bases, with 13 bases left between them. The germline V gene has CDR1 LGHNT and CDR2 FRNRAP. CDR3 sequence: CASGLANTGIYNEQFF. CDR3 nucleotides: TGTGCTAGTGGTTTGGCTAACACAGGTATCTACAATGAGCAGTTCTTC.

The chain uses TRBV27 and TRBJ2-2; D is possibly TRBD2 (5 bases). There are 16 residues in the CDR3. Germline V gene data show CDR1 as MNHEY and CDR2 as SMNVEV (reference sequence). Trimming took off 2 bases at V and 7 bases at J, with 17 bases between the two ends. The CDR3 DNA follows: TGTGCCAGCAGTTTACCGGGATTCAACGGCCACGGGGAGCTGTTTTTT. Translated: CASSLPGFNGHGELFF.

In its sample, this clone was seen once. The V call is TRBV7-8, the J call TRBJ1-2, with D maybe TRBD1 (5 bases). Between the trimmed V and J ends, which lost 3 bases and 2 bases, there was a span of 13 bases. Germline lookup yields CDR1 SGHVS and CDR2 FQNEAQ. The CDR3 spans 15 residues. DNA of the CDR3: TGTGCCAGCAGCTTGAGCAGGGTGGCAAACTATGGCTACACCTTC. Its protein product is CASSLSRVANYGYTF.

The gene calls are TRBV9 and TRBJ1-2; 8 bases fit TRBD1. J lost 4 bases, V lost 4 bases, and 6 bases had no gene match. CDR3 size: 14 residues. Germline V gene lookup returns CDR1 SGDLS and CDR2 YYNGEE. The CDR3 here is CASSSSDRGYGYTF. The CDR3 DNA reads as TGTGCCAGCAGCTCGAGCGACAGGGGCTATGGCTACACCTTC.